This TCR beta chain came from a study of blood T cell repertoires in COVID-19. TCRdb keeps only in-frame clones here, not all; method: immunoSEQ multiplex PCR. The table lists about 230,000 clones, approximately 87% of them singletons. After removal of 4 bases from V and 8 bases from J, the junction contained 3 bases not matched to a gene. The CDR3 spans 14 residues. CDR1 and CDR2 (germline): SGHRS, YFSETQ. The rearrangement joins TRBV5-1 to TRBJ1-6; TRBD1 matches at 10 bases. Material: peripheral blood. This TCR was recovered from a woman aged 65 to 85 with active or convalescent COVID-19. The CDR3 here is CASSGTGDYSPLHF. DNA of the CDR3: TGCGCCAGCAGCGGGACAGGGGACTATTCACCCCTCCACTTT.